The T cell receptor beta chain under discussion was sequenced for a study of T cell repertoires in cytomegalovirus infection (dated by TCRdb to the late 2010s). Describing the broader study: The HLA type of each donor mattered for the analysis, because public TCR beta signatures pointed to carriage of CMV infection along with the matching HLA type. Beyond this particular receptor, the publication reports: The ex vivo response was dominated by HLA-C-restricted CMV-specific TCR beta clonotypes, and the single most frequent clonotype in two of eight donors was supplied by these HLA-C-restricted clonotypes. Cumulative frequency of public TCR beta family members discriminated carriers of CMV infection plus the relevant HLA type in this cohort and an independent approximately 360-donor cohort.

Sequencing was performed on an Illumina HiSeq 1500. Clones were called with MiXCR by TCRdb after fastp trimmed the public reads at Q25, and only in-frame beta chains were retained. All rows with the same CDR3 protein become a single entry with the most common DNA and genes. The sample table records fewer than 300,000 distinct CDR3 sequences; about 25% of these occur just once. The ten most abundant clones make up approximately 15% of the sample. This clonotype was observed a few times. Its specific antigen is unknown. Base-call qualities are not available, and no considerably larger clone is one nucleotide away. V ends up 5 bases short and J 5 bases short, with an unmatched junction base count of 7. For CDR1 and CDR2, the germline V gene lists SGHTA and FQGNSA. From cysteine to phenylalanine, the CDR3 is 15 amino acids long. Of the read, only the CDR3 DNA is kept; its 45 bases are in frame from base 1.

The source of this sequence is a human donor in good health (CMV status not recorded). Some clones in this sample may be carry-over from other donors' samples. The chain couples TRBV7-2 to TRBJ2-5; 11 central bases correspond to TRBD1. Sequenced sample: PBMCs. The DNA reads as follows: TGTGCCAGCAGCCTTTGGACAGGGGGCGCGGAGACCCAGTACTTC. This encodes CASSLWTGGAETQYF.